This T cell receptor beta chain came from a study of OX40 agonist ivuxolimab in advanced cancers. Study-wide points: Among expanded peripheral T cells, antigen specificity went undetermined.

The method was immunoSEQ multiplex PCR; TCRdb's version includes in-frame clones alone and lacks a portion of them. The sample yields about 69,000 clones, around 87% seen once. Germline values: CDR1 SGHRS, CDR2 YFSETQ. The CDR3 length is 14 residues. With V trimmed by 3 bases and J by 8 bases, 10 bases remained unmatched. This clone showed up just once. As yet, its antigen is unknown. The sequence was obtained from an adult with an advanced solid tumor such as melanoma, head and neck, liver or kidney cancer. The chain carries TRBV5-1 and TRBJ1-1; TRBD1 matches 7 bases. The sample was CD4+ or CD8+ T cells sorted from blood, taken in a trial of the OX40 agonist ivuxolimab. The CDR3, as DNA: TGCGCCAGCAGCTCCATTACAGGGGCCGGGGAAGCTTTCTTT. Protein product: CASSSITGAGEAFF.